This is a list of T cell receptor beta chains from one sample in a study of blood T cell repertoires in COVID-19. The table came from immunoSEQ multiplex PCR; TCRdb's copy has only in-frame clones and leaves some out. This table has over 250,000 clones, around 86% appearing once. The specimen sequenced was peripheral blood. The receptors derive from a man between 45 and 60 years old with acute or convalescent COVID-19. CDR3s include the opening cysteine and the closing phenylalanine or tryptophan. D genes are given only for firm matches. A row's size may be missing; if present it is once, few, many or a size class.

len | j_gene | v_gene | d_gene | abundance | CDR3aa | CDR3nt
12 | TRBJ2-5 | TRBV30 | - | once | CAWSSGQETQYF | TGTGCCTGGAGTAGCGGACAAGAGACCCAGTACTTC
13 | TRBJ2-7 | TRBV30 | - | - | CAWSASSTYEQYF | TGTGCCTGGAGCGCCAGTTCGACCTACGAGCAGTACTTC
15 | TRBJ2-1 | TRBV11-3 | TRBD2 | - | CASSPRGLQHNEQFF | TGTGCCAGCAGCCCGAGGGGACTACAACACAATGAGCAGTTCTTC
12 | TRBJ2-5 | TRBV18 | - | - | CASSPTEETQYF | TGTGCCAGCTCACCAACAGAAGAGACCCAGTACTTC
14 | TRBJ1-1 | TRBV18 | - | - | CASSPKELNTEAFF | TGTGCCAGCTCACCGAAAGAGTTAAACACTGAAGCTTTCTTT
17 | TRBJ2-1 | TRBV18 | TRBD2 | - | CASSWPSGRSSYNEQFF | TGTGCCAGCTCATGGCCTAGCGGGAGGAGCTCCTACAATGAGCAGTTCTTC
17 | TRBJ2-2 | TRBV14 | TRBD2 | - | CASSLDPGLGIAGELFF | TGTGCCAGCAGCCTGGACCCGGGACTAGGAATCGCCGGGGAGCTGTTTTTT
15 | TRBJ1-2 | TRBV2 | - | - | CASRFIVGGPYGYTF | TGTGCCAGCAGATTTATAGTCGGGGGTCCCTATGGCTACACCTTC
13 | TRBJ2-5 | TRBV2 | - | - | CASERGRRETQYF | TGTGCCAGCGAAAGGGGCAGACGAGAGACCCAGTACTTC
18 | TRBJ2-1 | TRBV27 | TRBD2 | once | CASSLGLAGISSYNEQFF | TGTGCCAGCAGTTTAGGGCTAGCGGGGATTAGCTCCTACAATGAGCAGTTCTTC
15 | TRBJ2-1 | TRBV6-5 | TRBD1 | - | CASRPGQGAKGEQFF | TGTGCCAGCAGACCCGGACAGGGGGCGAAGGGTGAGCAGTTCTTC
14 | TRBJ2-3 | TRBV5-1 | - | - | CASSLDKSTDTQYF | TGCGCCAGCAGCCTTGACAAGAGCACAGATACGCAGTATTTT
15 | TRBJ2-7 | TRBV12-5 | TRBD2 | - | CASGSIKRDLYEQYF | TGTGCTAGTGGCTCTATAAAGCGGGACCTTTACGAGCAGTACTTC
16 | TRBJ1-1 | TRBV5-1 | - | - | CASSLDGATGPGGAFF | TGCGCCAGCAGCTTGGATGGAGCAACAGGGCCCGGCGGAGCTTTCTTT
17 | TRBJ1-6 | TRBV27 | - | - | CASAKGALTSTGSPLHF | TGTGCCAGCGCTAAAGGGGCGCTTACCTCCACGGGTTCACCCCTCCACTTT
11 | TRBJ2-2 | TRBV7-6 | - | - | CASSPSWELFF | TGTGCCAGCAGCCCTAGTTGGGAGCTGTTTTTT
13 | TRBJ1-1 | TRBV11-3 | - | - | CASGTGPNTEAFF | TGTGCCAGCGGCACAGGGCCCAACACTGAAGCTTTCTTT
13 | TRBJ1-6 | TRBV7-2 | - | once | CASSLVGAGALHF | TGTGCCAGCAGCTTAGTGGGGGCAGGGGCCCTCCACTTT
14 | TRBJ2-7 | TRBV5-5 | - | - | CASRFGGVIYEQYF | TGTGCCAGCCGCTTCGGAGGGGTAATTTACGAGCAGTACTTC
14 | TRBJ1-4 | TRBV15 | TRBD1 | - | CATSRGQGGEKLFF | TGTGCCACCAGCAGAGGGCAGGGGGGTGAAAAACTGTTTTTT
14 | TRBJ2-3 | TRBV11-3 | TRBD1 | - | CASSFRDRADTQYF | TGTGCCAGCAGCTTCCGGGACAGGGCAGATACGCAGTATTTT
13 | TRBJ2-1 | TRBV19 | - | once | CASSRGNYNEQFF | TGTGCCAGTAGCCGGGGAAACTACAATGAGCAGTTCTTC
13 | TRBJ1-5 | TRBV11-2 | - | once | CASSRGSNQPQHF | TGTGCCAGCAGCCGAGGGAGCAATCAGCCCCAGCATTTT
14 | TRBJ1-1 | TRBV6-5 | - | - | CASSYKGDITEAFF | TGTGCCAGCAGTTACAAAGGGGATATCACTGAAGCTTTCTTT
15 | TRBJ2-3 | TRBV9 | TRBD2 | once | CASSLTSGSTDTQYF | TGTGCCAGCAGCCTAACTAGCGGTAGCACAGATACGCAGTATTTT
15 | TRBJ2-7 | TRBV5-4 | - | - | CASSLGQDRAYEQYF | TGTGCCAGCAGCTTGGGACAGGACCGCGCCTACGAGCAGTACTTC
16 | TRBJ2-2 | TRBV7-6 | - | - | CASSRGLGGYTGELFF | TGTGCCAGCAGCCGGGGTTTGGGGGGTTACACCGGGGAGCTGTTTTTT
14 | TRBJ1-1 | TRBV3-1/TRBV3-2 | TRBD1 | - | CASRDRASDTEAFF | TGTGCCAGCAGGGACAGGGCATCGGACACTGAAGCTTTCTTT
17 | TRBJ1-6 | TRBV6-2/TRBV6-3 | - | - | CASSYSQGNTYNSPLHF | TGTGCCAGCAGTTACTCTCAGGGGAATACCTATAATTCACCCCTCCACTTT
11 | TRBJ2-1 | TRBV29-1 | - | - | CSVESHNEQFF | TGCAGCGTTGAAAGCCACAATGAGCAGTTCTTC
13 | TRBJ2-7 | TRBV2 | - | - | CASKRAGVREQYF | TGTGCCAGCAAGAGGGCCGGGGTACGCGAGCAGTACTTC
13 | TRBJ1-1 | TRBV7-3 | - | - | CASSNTRNTEAFF | TGTGCCAGCAGCAACACACGGAACACTGAAGCTTTCTTT
14 | TRBJ2-3 | TRBV7-3 | TRBD2 | few | CASSEGGSTDTQYF | TGTGCCAGCAGTGAGGGAGGGTCCACAGATACGCAGTATTTT
16 | TRBJ1-3 | TRBV15 | - | - | CATSRDSTRSGNTIYF | TGTGCCACCAGCAGAGATTCTACCCGCTCTGGAAACACCATATATTTT
17 | TRBJ2-3 | TRBV9 | TRBD2 | - | CASSVAPAGPRTDTQYF | TGTGCCAGCAGCGTAGCTCCAGCGGGGCCACGCACAGATACGCAGTATTTT
15 | TRBJ2-7 | TRBV7-9 | TRBD1 | - | CASSPGQGGSYEQYF | TGTGCCAGCAGCCCCGGACAGGGCGGTTCCTACGAGCAGTACTTC
15 | TRBJ1-6 | TRBV5-1 | TRBD1 | - | CASSLGSGGAPPLHF | TGCGCCAGCAGCTTGGGATCAGGGGGCGCGCCACCCCTCCACTTT
17 | TRBJ2-5 | TRBV3-1/TRBV3-2 | TRBD2 | - | CASSQGSSGGGQETQYF | TGTGCCAGCAGCCAAGGATCTAGCGGGGGGGGCCAAGAGACCCAGTACTTC
15 | TRBJ2-2 | TRBV19 | TRBD1 | - | CASSPHRGVSGELFF | TGTGCCAGTAGTCCTCACAGGGGCGTAAGCGGGGAGCTGTTTTTT
15 | TRBJ2-3 | TRBV30 | - | - | CAWSPTRIVSDTQYF | TGTGCCTGGAGTCCAACCCGTATAGTCTCAGATACGCAGTATTTT
15 | TRBJ2-7 | TRBV5-5 | - | - | CASSSTPVDSYEQYF | TGTGCCAGCAGCTCCACGCCGGTCGACTCCTACGAGCAGTACTTC
16 | TRBJ2-7 | TRBV5-4 | TRBD1 | few | CASSSARGQGAREQYF | TGTGCCAGCAGCTCCGCCCGCGGACAGGGGGCGAGGGAGCAGTACTTC
14 | TRBJ2-5 | TRBV5-1 | - | - | CASSPEVWQETQYF | TGCGCCAGCAGCCCGGAGGTTTGGCAAGAGACCCAGTACTTC
13 | TRBJ2-7 | TRBV11-2 | - | - | CASSFGLPYEQYF | TGTGCCAGCAGCTTCGGTCTTCCCTACGAGCAGTACTTC
11 | TRBJ1-4 | TRBV28 | - | - | CASSHSEKLFF | TGTGCCAGCAGCCACAGTGAAAAACTGTTTTTT
16 | TRBJ2-6 | TRBV11-2 | - | few | CASSLGGWGGANVLTF | TGTGCCAGCAGCTTAGGGGGTTGGGGCGGGGCCAACGTCCTGACTTTC
23 | TRBJ2-5 | TRBV5-1 | TRBD2 | - | CASSFPIGTPNPTSGGASETQYF | TGCGCCAGCAGCTTCCCCATCGGGACACCGAATCCAACTAGCGGGGGGGCGTCAGAGACCCAGTACTTC
16 | TRBJ1-1 | TRBV4-1 | - | - | CASSQGSWRVNTEAFF | TGCGCCAGCAGCCAAGGGTCGTGGAGGGTTAACACTGAAGCTTTCTTT
13 | TRBJ2-1 | TRBV7-8 | - | - | CASNPTVRDEQFF | TGTGCCAGCAACCCGACAGTCAGGGATGAGCAGTTCTTC
18 | TRBJ2-1 | TRBV18 | TRBD2 | - | CASSPTLAGGQNYNEQFF | TGTGCCAGCTCACCAACCCTAGCGGGGGGCCAAAACTACAATGAGCAGTTCTTC
16 | TRBJ1-2 | TRBV5-6 | TRBD1 | - | CASSLGLTGGTAGYTF | TGTGCCAGCAGCCTGGGGCTTACAGGGGGCACTGCTGGCTACACCTTC
15 | TRBJ1-5 | TRBV18 | - | - | CASSPGGAGNQPQHF | TGTGCCAGCTCACCAGGAGGGGCGGGGAATCAGCCCCAGCATTTT
14 | TRBJ1-3 | TRBV5-8 | - | - | CASRIQDSGNTIYF | TGTGCCAGCCGAATCCAGGACTCTGGAAACACCATATATTTT
15 | TRBJ1-1 | TRBV7-9 | - | - | CASSFRRTVNTEAFF | TGTGCCAGCAGCTTTAGAAGAACAGTGAACACTGAAGCTTTCTTT
14 | TRBJ1-2 | TRBV4-2 | - | - | CASSQKGVAPGYTF | TGTGCCAGCAGCCAAAAGGGAGTGGCGCCTGGCTACACCTTC
13 | TRBJ1-2 | TRBV10-3 | - | - | CAISEYREDGYTF | TGTGCCATCAGTGAGTACCGAGAGGATGGCTACACCTTC